The 8 T cell receptor beta chains in this list originate from one sample, sequenced in a study of CD8 T cells in Susac syndrome. With random hexamers, roughly 0.45 to 1 ug RNA was reverse transcribed. TCRdb analysed the immunoSEQ multiplex PCR reads with MiXCR anew, one entry per CDR3 protein. The data hold around 80,000 distinct CDR3 sequences, with roughly 96% observed a single time. The sequenced sample was CD8+ T cells from PBMCs. Receptors originate from a human donor with Susac syndrome.

This rearrangement joins TRBV28 to TRBJ1-6; TRBD1 matches at 10 bases. Per germline, CDR1 MDHEN and CDR2 SYDVKM. The CDR3 has 16 residues. V trimming: 4 bases; J trimming: 8 bases; junction bases outside the gene matches: 8. The CDR3 sequence is CASSSPGTGDYSPLHF. CDR3 nucleotide sequence: TGTGCCAGCAGTTCGCCCGGGACAGGGGATTATTCACCCCTCCACTTT. Together with reference TRBV28 and TRBJ1-6, the CDR3 gives the full variable domain: DVKVTQSSRYLVKRTGEKVFLECVQDMDHENMFWYRQDPGLGLRLIYFSYDVKMKEKGDIPEGYSVSREKKERFSLILESASTNQTSMYLCASSSPGTGDYSPLHFGNGTRLTVT.

The chain employs TRBV7-9 and TRBJ2-5; D is unclear. Germline lookup yields CDR1 SEHNR and CDR2 FQNEAQ (reference sequence). The CDR3 runs 12 residues. V dropped 5 bases and J dropped 1 base, with 5 bases sitting between them. CDR3 residues: CASSNLQETQYF. The CDR3 DNA sequence: TGTGCCAGCAGCAACCTCCAAGAGACCCAGTACTTC.

The V gene is TRBV15, the J gene TRBJ2-7, with TRBD1 matching over 9 bases. The germline CDR1 and CDR2 sequences are LNHNV and YYDKDF (reference sequence). The CDR3 sequence is 15 residues long. V shed 0 bases and J 4 bases; nucleotides not matched to a gene: 4. The CDR3 sequence: CATSREDRGSYEQYF. The CDR3 bases are TGTGCCACCAGCAGAGAGGACAGGGGATCGTACGAGCAGTACTTC.

The gene calls are TRBV12-3 or TRBV12-4 and TRBJ2-2, with 8 nucleotides matching TRBD1. After removal of 6 bases from V and 1 base from J, the junction contained 4 bases not matched to a gene. This CDR3 spans 15 amino acids. The CDR3 loop reads CASRPGTGNTGELFF. The CDR3 bases are TGTGCCAGCAGGCCCGGGACAGGGAACACCGGGGAGCTGTTTTTT.

This chain links TRBV6-6 with TRBJ1-5; 7 positions match TRBD1. Trimming removed 6 bases from V and 6 bases from J; junction bases left unmatched: 14. Germline V gene data show CDR1 as MNHNY and CDR2 as SVGAGI (reference sequence). CDR3 length equals 16 residues. Here the CDR3 reads CASSPTGIQFTQPQHF. DNA for the CDR3: TGTGCCAGCAGCCCGACAGGGATCCAATTCACTCAGCCCCAGCATTTT.

The chain is built from TRBV12-3 or TRBV12-4 and TRBJ2-3; D perhaps matches TRBD2 (6 bases). V lost 3 bases and J 0 bases, leaving 10 bases between the germline ends. The CDR3 is 15 residues long. CDR3 nucleotide sequence: TGTGCCAGCAGTTTCGGGAGCGCTAGCACAGATACGCAGTATTTT. Translating it yields CASSFGSASTDTQYF.

This clonotype was seen once. The chain couples TRBV6-2 or TRBV6-3 to TRBJ2-2; 10 bases fit TRBD1. Germline CDR1 is MNHEY and CDR2 is SVGEGT. Trimming at V came to 4 bases and at J to 5 bases, leaving 4 bases not matched to a gene. The CDR3 consists of 15 residues. CDR3 region: CASSWTGGITGELFF. For the CDR3, the DNA is TGTGCCAGCAGTTGGACAGGGGGAATAACCGGGGAGCTGTTTTTT.

The CDR3 DNA is TGTGCCACCAGCAGAGAGGGTGACCAAGAGACCCAGTACTTC. It is translated as CATSREGDQETQYF. The V gene is TRBV15, the J gene TRBJ2-5; D is unresolved. Germline V gene data show CDR1 as LNHNV and CDR2 as YYDKDF (reference sequence). CDR3 length: 14 residues. Trimming pared 0 bases from V and 0 bases from J, leaving 5 bases between.